This TCR beta chain was captured by sequencing in a study of cytomegalovirus exposure and HLA in healthy donors (TCRdb year 2017). For context, the study as a whole: An earlier analysis of 587 of the donors reported more than 250 Gb of sequence data and around 120 million unique TCR beta sequences from approximately 180 million T cells. An early release that covered several hundred HLA-typed donors contained around 300 gigabases of sequencing data and 85 million to 100 million unique TCR sequences. Of the 350 to 450 genotyped donors, 75% to 85% were placed in the genetic ancestry cluster associated with self-reported Caucasian donors. The aim of the study was to test whether cataloging public T cell receptors could identify signatures of past pathogen exposure. The study profiled the T cell repertoires of hundreds of subjects by immunosequencing and related them to cytomegalovirus serostatus. Besides the first cohort of about 730 subjects, a separate validation cohort made up of roughly 120 different subjects was used. To predict cytomegalovirus infection status, the study combined high-throughput TCR immunosequencing, statistical association of individual TCRs with disease status, and machine learning. In a later analysis, previously published TCR beta repertoires from 500 to 750 donors were re-analyzed and high-resolution HLA genotyping was added so that TCR occurrence patterns could be studied. Rather than using new phenotypic data, the later analysis identified candidate immune exposures from TCR beta sequences and from how often those sequences occurred across donors. An earlier analysis of 587 of the donors used high-throughput TCR beta sequencing to judge whether each TCR beta V gene segment behaved as functional or pseudogenic. Donor age, sex, ethnicity and CMV serostatus were compiled together with the repertoire data. A later genetic analysis took genome-wide SNP genotypes for 398 of the 666 donors and used that subset as a discovery cohort. All discovery cohort repertoires had been generated using a single sequencing platform. Class I and class II HLA loci were covered by the typing at four-digit resolution. Typing coverage varied by locus: about 620-630 donors for A, B, C, DRB1 and DQB1; under 550 for DQA1; around 570 for DPA1; more than 450 for DPB1. Roughly five DR-DQ haplotypes were handled as single units for association and clustering because linkage in the cohort was strong. On average, roughly 250,000 unique TCR beta nucleotide sequences were sequenced per donor among about 400 genotyped donors of the cohort, with 15% to 20% of those sequences being non-productive. Study-wide conclusions, independent of this receptor: Because counts were too low, some 16 rarely observed V segments, including chromosome 9 orphons, were excluded from the earlier analysis of some 540 of the donors. A later genetic analysis associated a missense DCLRE1C variant with V-gene and J-gene trimming of TCR beta chains, and an independent cohort replicated the association. Presence/absence analyses assumed roughly uniform sequencing depth across donors, an assumption that may not hold. A further reported finding was that TCR beta sequences accurately predicted the HLA-A and HLA-B alleles for most subjects in the first cohort. In a later analysis, the rate of TCR association differed among HLA loci, with DRB1 alleles having the most associated TCRs and HLA-C alleles having the fewest. According to a later analysis, parvovirus B19, influenza, CMV and Epstein-Barr virus appeared linked to several top co-occurrence clusters. The 87-base-pair reads could not distinguish some IMGT-functional V segments, including TRBV6-2 and TRBV6-3, so those segments were excluded. In a later analysis, around 17,000 TCR beta sequences were associated with specific HLA alleles at a false discovery rate of 0.05. Only TCR beta chains were sequenced in this cohort, and the absence of alpha or paired-chain data limited detectable features. Most TCR sequences were observed very rarely across donors, whereas some public TCRs were present in many individuals. In an earlier analysis of fewer than 700 of the donors, most TCR beta V segments appeared in productive rearrangements about 90% or about 30% of the time, broadly matching IMGT annotations. A cluster of highly shared sequence variants was judged likely to represent a technical artifact of the sequencing pipeline. Correlated functional status among segregating V segments might reflect linkage disequilibrium, but an unknown experimental factor could not be ruled out. A later analysis found that most CMV-associated TCR beta chains appeared HLA-restricted, with HLA associations seemingly driven largely by CMV exposure. Cytomegalovirus status was reported to be diagnosed by the classifier with high specificity and sensitivity in both the original and validation cohorts. The authors suggested that the approach could potentially be generalized to other disease states and immunological phenotypes. CMV serostatus was the only immune exposure information available for the cohort. The study gave a list of some 150 TCR beta chains associated with cytomegalovirus. A later genetic analysis reported fewer N-insertions in productive TCRs among donors in an Asian-associated ancestry cluster than the approximately 670-donor mean. A few of the identified cytomegalovirus-associated TCR beta chains were confirmed in vitro to be specific for cytomegalovirus antigens. Because HLA typing was missing for some donors at each locus, association tests included only the typed subset. In a later analysis, HLA-associated TCR beta chains showed more clonal expansion and lower generation probabilities than non-associated chains that were equally common. Assigning TCR associations to individual alleles was difficult when HLA alleles, especially DR and DQ, strongly co-occurred.

In total, approximately 610 healthy bone marrow donors made up the cohort. At the time of sampling, all cohort members were nominally healthy, though unrecorded immune exposures were likely present. The donor tested CMV seropositive and was one of the 289 seropositive cohort members. Each donor provided a peripheral blood sample, and peripheral blood mononuclear cells were used for TCR beta sequencing. The Qiagen DNeasy Blood Extraction Kit was used to extract genomic DNA from the blood cell samples. Reading from cysteine to phenylalanine, the CDR3 counts 13 amino acids. Only the CDR3 DNA stays, 39 bases, in frame from base 1. From V the trimming removes 9 bases and from J it removes 2 bases, while the gene matches leave 6 bases of the junction unaccounted for. According to the germline V gene, CDR1 reads KGHSH and CDR2 reads LQKENI. As regards this clone: Its antigen remains undetermined. It has no much larger one-base neighbor in the sample; base qualities were not kept.

Library creation used the immunoSEQ multiplex PCR assay. The multiplex PCR relied on a mix of 60 forward primers for TCR Vbeta segments and 13 reverse primers for TCR Jbeta segments. The CDR3 region of rearranged TCR beta genes was amplified from genomic DNA with a multiplex PCR assay. Amplified TCR beta libraries were sequenced as 87-base-pair reads on the Illumina HiSeq System. Concerning the study's data processing: In a later analysis, some 80 million unique TCR beta chains were counted across the 650 to 700 repertoires, and about 10 million of these chains were shared by at least two donors. Raw reads were error-corrected and collapsed into unique sequences by a nearest-neighbor algorithm in which closely related sequences were merged to remove PCR and sequencing errors. CDR3 sequences were aligned to IMGT reference sequences to assign V, D and J gene segments. For a sequence to be retained, a match of at least six nucleotides to both a V gene segment and a J gene segment was required. A rearrangement was called productive if the CDR3 had no stop codons and remained in frame with V and J, and every other rearrangement was called non-productive. Following IMGT convention, CDR3 was defined as the stretch from the second conserved V-encoded cysteine up to the conserved J-encoded phenylalanine. In an earlier analysis of more than 550 of the donors, sequences lacking an unambiguous match to a single V gene segment were excluded. In an earlier analysis of several hundred of the donors, V segments were called functional above 56.7% productive rearrangements and were called segregating when the between-donor standard deviation exceeded 5%. A statistical classification framework was built to diagnose cytomegalovirus status from the catalog of TCR beta chain sequences. A later analysis assigned V and J genes by comparing TCR nucleotide sequences with IMGT/GENE-DB human TR gene sequences. A later analysis assigned CDR3 sequences and most-parsimonious VDJ recombination scenarios with the TCRdist pipeline. In a later analysis, each TCR beta chain was defined by its CDR3 amino acid sequence together with its V-gene family, and reads lacking a unique V-gene family were excluded. A later analysis removed several hundred highly shared, low-generation-probability nucleotide sequences to deal with suspected cross-contamination and a sequencing artifact. In a later analysis, a clonal expansion index for each public chain was calculated from normalized within-repertoire ranks of inferred template counts. Generation probabilities in a later analysis came from a VDJ recombination model fitted to out-of-frame rearrangements, and those results were checked against IGoR. Hypergeometric tests were used in a later analysis to score TCR-TCR, TCR-HLA and TCR-CMV co-occurrence, with a repertoire-size bias correction applied to the TCR pairs. False discovery rates were estimated in a later analysis by permuting HLA or CMV assignments 20 times. In a later analysis, co-occurring TCRs were grouped with DBSCAN, and TCRdist sequence similarity was added when clustering was performed within HLA-allele-positive subsets. Co-occurrence clustering excluded repertoires with fewer than 30,000 or more than 120,000 public chains, plus five with anomalous nucleotide sharing. TCRdb took over this immuneACCESS table, retaining in-frame rearrangements with V and J assigned. Such tables are incomplete; in checked studies, under half of the missing clones stem from an unresolved V gene, and the remainder is unexplained. V, J and clone size were drawn from that table, and D and trimming were deduced from the DNA. The sample table shows more than 85,000 clones, and roughly four fifths are seen once. Of the sample, less than 15% is held by the ten largest clones.

The TCR comes from a male donor in good health and CMV-seropositive. The sequence joins TRBV18 to TRBJ1-1; TRBD1 agrees with 7 junctional bases. The sequenced sample consisted of PBMCs. The DNA sequence follows: TGTGCCAGTCGACAGGGTCGAAACACTGAAGCTTTCTTT. This codes for CASRQGRNTEAFF. The reference TRBV18 and TRBJ1-1 proteins fill in what lies around the CDR3, so the full variable domain reads NAGVMQNPRHLVRRRGQEARLRCSPMKGHSHVYWYRQLPEEGLKFMVYLQKENIIDESGMPKERFSAEFPKEGPSILRIQQVVRGDSAAYFCASRQGRNTEAFFGQGTRLTVV.